This TCR beta chain was sequenced during a study of cytomegalovirus exposure and HLA in healthy donors. Primers included in the PCR were 60 Vbeta and 13 Jbeta primers. The protocol was immunoSEQ multiplex PCR, while the TCRdb copy is restricted to in-frame clones and leaves out a portion. The sample has more than 12,000 clones, 63% seen once. The CDR3 is 14 amino acids. Germline V gene sequence: CDR1 MNHNS, CDR2 SASEGT. V dropped 9 bases and J dropped 4 bases, with 18 bases sitting between them. This clone was seen more than once but under ten times. The sequencing sample was made of PBMCs. This sequence originates from a woman aged 50 to 65 in good health and CMV-seropositive. The chain carries TRBV6-1 and TRBJ1-2; tentatively, D is TRBD1 (6 bases). The DNA of the CDR3 is TGTGCCAGTCTTGGAGGGGGGGGATCCTATGGCTACACCTTC. Translating gives CASLGGGGSYGYTF.